This T cell receptor beta chain was obtained from a study of blood T cells in healthy people across ages. Notes on the study in general: When one million T cells were used, diversity estimates were thought to be underestimates. TCR beta diversity tracked closely with naive T cell percentage.

Total RNA, at least 5.5 micrograms per sample, came from PBMCs. The CDR3 length is 11 residues. Germline V gene sequence: CDR1 SQVTM, CDR2 ANQGSEA. Trimming shortened V by 6 bases and J by 4 bases, and 9 bases separated the two germline ends. This clonotype occurred once. Its antigen is not known. Primed by a sample-barcoded 5' primer and a J-beta primer mix, a second PCR proceeded for about 7 to 11 cycles. TCRdb passed the 5' RACE reads through MiXCR, listing each CDR3 protein once. This sample yields about 670,000 distinct CDR3 sequences, of which less than 45% are seen a single time; roughly 30% belongs to the top ten.

Sequencing used blood. This TCR derives from a man at least 80 years old in good health. V and J are TRBV29-1 and TRBJ1-2, with a possible D match to TRBD1 (6 bases). The CDR3 DNA is TGCAGCGTGGACAGTAGCTATGGCTACACCTTC. This translates into CSVDSSYGYTF.